This T cell receptor beta chain was documented in a study of shared clonotypes between healthy human individuals. Study findings and constraints: Relative to their counterparts shared across all four donors, non-shared clonotypes exhibited diminished generation probabilities.

There are 14 residues in the CDR3. In germline, CDR1 is MNHNY, CDR2 SVGAGI (reference sequence). Trimming removed 3 bases at V and 3 bases at J, with 11 bases between. On this clone itself: The antigen is unknown.

The method was immunoSEQ multiplex PCR; TCRdb's version includes in-frame clones alone and lacks a portion of them. The sample lists about 710,000 clones; about three quarters were seen once. The V and J genes are TRBV6-6 and TRBJ1-2, with TRBD1 as a possible D gene (6 bases). The sequenced material came from memory CD4+ T cells sorted from blood. Subset described: CD45RA-negative fraction. The receptor's source is a woman aged 25 to 39 in good health. CDR3 loop: CASSYPGAYYGYTF. CDR3 DNA sequence: TGTGCCAGCAGTTATCCGGGGGCCTACTATGGCTACACCTTC.